This TCR beta chain was identified in a study of T cell responses to AZD1222 COVID-19 vaccine. This clone showed up just once. The antigen is undetermined. The repertoire was sequenced with immunoSEQ multiplex PCR; TCRdb's copy has only in-frame clones and lacks some. The data hold approximately 82,000 clones, with roughly 90% observed a single time. This CDR3 contains 14 residues. Germline values: CDR1 MNHEY, CDR2 SVGAGI. V shed 5 bases and J 2 bases; nucleotides not matched to a gene: 5. Points from the study as a whole: Two AZD1222 doses significantly raised spike-specific TCR breadth and depth over controls.

The material was peripheral blood, obtained on day 0 of AZD1222 vaccination. The TCR comes from an adult in good health. The chain couples TRBV6-5 to TRBJ1-2; 7 bases line up with TRBD1. CDR3 sequence reads: CASSPSTGNYGYTF. DNA for the CDR3: TGTGCCAGCAGTCCGTCGACAGGGAACTATGGCTACACCTTC.